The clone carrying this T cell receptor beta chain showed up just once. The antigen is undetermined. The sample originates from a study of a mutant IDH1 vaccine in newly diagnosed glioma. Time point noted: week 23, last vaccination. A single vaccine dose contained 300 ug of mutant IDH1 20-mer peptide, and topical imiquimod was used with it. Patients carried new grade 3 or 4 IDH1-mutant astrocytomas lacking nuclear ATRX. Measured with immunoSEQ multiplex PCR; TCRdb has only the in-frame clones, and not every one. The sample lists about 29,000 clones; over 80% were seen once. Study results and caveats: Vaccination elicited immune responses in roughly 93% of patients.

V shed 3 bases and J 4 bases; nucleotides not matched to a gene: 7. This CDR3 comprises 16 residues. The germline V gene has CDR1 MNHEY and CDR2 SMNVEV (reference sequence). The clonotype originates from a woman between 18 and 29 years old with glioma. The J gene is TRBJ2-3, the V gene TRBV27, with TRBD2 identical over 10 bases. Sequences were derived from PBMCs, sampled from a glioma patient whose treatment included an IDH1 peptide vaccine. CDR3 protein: CASSFSGGPPADTQYF. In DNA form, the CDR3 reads TGTGCCAGCAGTTTTAGCGGGGGGCCCCCGGCAGATACGCAGTATTTT.